The following is a TCR beta chain sequence with its context. The sample comes from a study of shared clonotypes between healthy human individuals. The CDR3 runs to 15 residues. Germline CDR1 reads MDHEN; CDR2 reads SYDVKM. Trimming took 6 bases from V and 5 from J; bases not matched to a gene: 11. Roughly 27,000 T cell genomes, or 250 to 300 ng DNA, went into replicate PCRs of unsorted PBMC. Sequencing used immunoSEQ multiplex PCR; TCRdb keeps in-frame clones, though not all of them. The table includes fewer than 600,000 clones, 60% to 80% detected once. The chain combines TRBV28 with TRBJ2-5, with 8 bases identical to TRBD1. The TCR originated in a middle-aged woman in good health. Some clones in this sample may be carry-over from other donors' samples. The sample taken for sequencing was PBMCs. The CDR3 here is CASRDSRTGTETQYF. CDR3 nucleotide sequence: TGTGCCAGCAGAGACTCAAGGACAGGGACGGAGACCCAGTACTTC. The full variable domain, in which reference TRBV28 and TRBJ2-5 provide the parts outside the CDR3, is DVKVTQSSRYLVKRTGEKVFLECVQDMDHENMFWYRQDPGLGLRLIYFSYDVKMKEKGDIPEGYSVSREKKERFSLILESASTNQTSMYLCASRDSRTGTETQYFGPGTRLLVL.